The 28 T cell receptor beta chains below were found in one sample sequenced in a study of T-cell reconstitution after alpha-beta-depleted transplantation in children. Unique molecular identifiers were used to barcode this TCRbeta library. One entry per CDR3 protein, called by TCRdb with MiXCR from the PCR reads. The data hold over 400,000 distinct CDR3 sequences, with 43% observed a single time. Sequencing used PBMCs, obtained before TCRalphabeta/CD19-depleted stem cell transplant. These receptors came from a girl aged 2 to 9 with aplastic anemia, due to receive a stem cell transplant.

This clonotype was seen more than once but under ten times. The chain is built from TRBV7-2 and TRBJ1-1; D is uncertain. With 2 bases removed from V and 11 bases from J, the gap between germline ends came to 15 bases. Germline lookup yields CDR1 SGHTA and CDR2 FQGNSA. The CDR3 sequence is 13 residues long. DNA of the CDR3: TGTGCCAGCAGCTTATTTCCCAGGCCCGAGGCTTTCTTT. Protein product: CASSLFPRPEAFF.

This clonotype has at least ten counts. The chain recombines TRBV11-2 with TRBJ2-7; TRBD2 matches at 7 bases. The length of the CDR3 is 14 residues. CDR1 is SGHAT, CDR2 FQNNGV, per germline. The trim removed 1 base at V and 3 bases at J, leaving 3 bases unmatched. In DNA form, the CDR3 reads TGTGCCAGCAGCTTAGTTGGGGGGGGCTACGAGCAGTACTTC. Its protein product is CASSLVGGGYEQYF.

This chain's CDR3 is CASSWRVNQPQHF. The CDR3 coding sequence is TGTGCCAGCAGTTGGAGGGTAAATCAGCCCCAGCATTTT. The chain joins TRBV6-5 to TRBJ1-5; D ambiguous. The germline gives CDR1 MNHEY, CDR2 SVGAGI. Between the trimmed V and J ends, which lost 4 bases and 4 bases, there was a span of 8 bases. The CDR3 runs to 13 residues.

The J gene is TRBJ2-1, the V gene TRBV20-1; D gene ambiguous. Per germline, CDR1 DFQATT and CDR2 SNEGSKA (reference sequence). CDR3 size: 11 residues. V was pared by 4 bases and J by 4 bases, with 5 bases between. The CDR3 spells CSATDYNEQFF. The CDR3 coding sequence is TGCAGTGCTACCGATTACAATGAGCAGTTCTTC.

The table lists this clonotype with a few counts. The gene calls are TRBV15 and TRBJ2-1; 8 bases line up with TRBD2. V shed 0 bases, J shed 9 bases, and the junction held 22 bases outside the gene matches. Per germline, CDR1 LNHNV and CDR2 YYDKDF (reference sequence). The length of the CDR3 is 20 residues. DNA for the CDR3: TGTGCCACCAGCAGAGAACGGGGGGGGAGAGGGGCGGGAGGATACGCTGAGCAGTTCTTC. Protein: CATSRERGGRGAGGYAEQFF.

For this clonotype: A read error may explain this, as a much larger clone is one base away. This chain joins TRBV12-3 or TRBV12-4 and TRBJ2-3, with 15 bases lining up with TRBD2. This CDR3 spans 15 amino acids. CDR3 in DNA: TGTGTCAGCAGTGGGACTAGCGGGAGGACAGATACGCAGTATTTT. As protein: CVSSGTSGRTDTQYF.

This clonotype showed up many times. The V gene is TRBV24-1, the J gene TRBJ2-3, with 10 bases lining up with TRBD2. The CDR3 sequence is 15 residues long. CDR1 is KGHDR and CDR2 is SFDVKD in the germline V gene. V was pared by 7 bases and J by 2 bases, with 5 bases of the junction left unmatched. In DNA form, the CDR3 reads TGTGCCACCAGAAGAAGCGGGAGGGACACAGATACGCAGTATTTT. Protein sequence: CATRRSGRDTDTQYF.

The chain combines TRBV29-1 with TRBJ2-7; no firm D call. Per germline, CDR1 SQVTM and CDR2 ANQGSEA. Trimming cost V 7 bases and J 6 bases, with 19 bases left between them. The CDR3 is made up of 13 amino acids. The CDR3 sequence: CSALGYGPAEQYF. The DNA for the CDR3 is TGCAGCGCCTTGGGTTACGGCCCCGCCGAGCAGTACTTC.

The genes are TRBV5-1 and TRBJ2-1; D is possibly TRBD1 or TRBD2 (5 bases each). Germline-derived CDR1 and CDR2 are SGHRS and YFSETQ. The CDR3 totals 14 residues. V was pared by 3 bases and J by 5 bases, with 12 bases between. CDR3 sequence: CASSSRGADNEQFF. The CDR3 DNA reads as TGCGCCAGCAGCTCGCGAGGGGCCGACAATGAGCAGTTCTTC.

For this clonotype: With a much larger clone just one base away, this may be a read error. J is TRBJ2-1 and V is TRBV7-6; D gene ambiguous. Trimming pared 1 base from V and 2 bases from J, leaving 3 bases between. The CDR3 extends over 13 amino acids. CDR1 and CDR2 from the germline V gene are SGHVS and FNYEAQ. CDR3 amino acids: CASSLGAYNEQFF. CDR3 nucleotide sequence: TGTGCCAGCAGCTTAGGAGCCTACAATGAGCAGTTCTTC.

This clonotype was picked up many times. The chain couples TRBV7-2 to TRBJ1-2, with D uncertain. This CDR3 spans 13 amino acids. Between the trimmed V and J ends, which lost 5 bases and 3 bases, there was a span of 10 bases. Germline V gene data show CDR1 as SGHTA and CDR2 as FQGNSA. The CDR3: CASSPVSDYGYTF. Here the CDR3 DNA reads TGTGCCAGCAGCCCAGTCAGTGACTATGGCTACACCTTC.

This clonotype has a count of ten or more. V is TRBV12-3 or TRBV12-4 and J is TRBJ2-3; perhaps TRBD2 as D (5 bases). The CDR3 is made up of 14 amino acids. V lost 3 bases to trimming and J lost 2 bases, with 9 bases between them. The CDR3 protein is CASSLEEVTDTQYF. DNA for the CDR3: TGTGCCAGCAGTTTGGAGGAAGTCACAGATACGCAGTATTTT.

The chain combines TRBV29-1 with TRBJ2-5; D gene ambiguous. V was cut by 4 bases and J by 8 bases, with 11 bases left in between. From germline, CDR1 is SQVTM and CDR2 ANQGSEA. CDR3 length: 11 residues. DNA for the CDR3: TGCAGCGTTGTTGCCGGGTCCACCCAGTACTTC. Amino acid sequence: CSVVAGSTQYF.

This clonotype was detected only once. This rearrangement joins TRBV20-1 to TRBJ2-3, with D unresolved. CDR1 is DFQATT and CDR2 is SNEGSKA in the germline V gene (reference sequence). The length of the CDR3 is 14 residues. The V gene lost 3 bases and the J gene lost 6 bases, with 16 bases spanning the gap. The CDR3 DNA is TGCAGTGCTAGCGGCTACCCGAAGTGGGATACGCAGTATTTT. Translation: CSASGYPKWDTQYF.

The rearrangement uses TRBV12-3 or TRBV12-4 and TRBJ2-7; 7 bases match TRBD2. V lost 3 bases to trimming and J lost 5 bases; unmatched junction nucleotides: 7. This CDR3 is 14 amino acids long. The CDR3 DNA reads as TGTGCCAGCAGTTTTCGCGGGAGAACGAACGAGCAGTACTTC. Translation: CASSFRGRTNEQYF.

There are many counts of this clonotype. The CDR3 region is CSARLGGSFNEQFF. CDR3 bases: TGCAGTGCTAGACTAGGGGGTTCGTTTAATGAGCAGTTCTTC. The chain couples TRBV20-1 to TRBJ2-1; D is perhaps TRBD1 (6 bases). The CDR3 has 14 residues. Trimming took off 2 bases at V and 7 bases at J, with 15 bases between the two ends. The germline V gene has CDR1 DFQATT and CDR2 SNEGSKA (reference sequence).

This chain links TRBV7-2 with TRBJ2-7, with D unclear. Per germline, CDR1 SGHTA and CDR2 FQGNSA. V lost 2 bases and J 3 bases, leaving 14 bases between the germline ends. This CDR3 region has 15 residues. The CDR3, as DNA: TGTGCCAGCAGCTTAAGAGGTGGGCTTAACTACGAGCAGTACTTC. Translation gives CASSLRGGLNYEQYF.

There are a few counts of this clonotype. This rearrangement joins TRBV20-1 to TRBJ1-2; no definite D call. The CDR3 runs to 15 residues. V gave up 1 base and J gave up 3 bases, with 15 bases separating them. The V gene's germline CDR1 is DFQATT and CDR2 SNEGSKA (reference sequence). CDR3 region: CSARGLQERDYGYTF. The CDR3 coding sequence is TGCAGTGCTAGAGGACTTCAGGAGCGTGACTATGGCTACACCTTC.

This clonotype was detected many times. The chain uses TRBV28 and TRBJ2-5, with 11 bases that match TRBD2. V dropped 2 bases and J dropped 3; count of bases not matched to a gene: 5. Germline assignment: CDR1 MDHEN and CDR2 SYDVKM. This CDR3 region has 16 residues. The CDR3 loop reads CASSLGASGRKETQYF. The CDR3 DNA reads TGTGCCAGCAGTTTAGGGGCTAGCGGGAGGAAAGAGACCCAGTACTTC.

Ten or more counts support this clonotype. A read error is possible here, since a much larger clone lies one base away. No conserved phenylalanine or tryptophan ends this CDR3, so it is likely a read error. The chain couples TRBV7-6 to TRBJ1-1; a weak D match, TRBD1 (5 bases). Trimming took 0 bases from V and 2 from J, leaving 7 bases between them. Germline CDR1 reads SGHVS; CDR2 reads FNYEAQ. The CDR3 loop spans 14 amino acids. The CDR3 DNA follows: TGTGCCAGCAGCTTAGCAGGGGATAACACTGAAGCTTTCCTT. This gives the protein CASSLAGDNTEAFL.

The chain employs TRBV7-6 and TRBJ2-5; D possibly uses TRBD1 or TRBD2 (5 bases each). V dropped 5 bases and J dropped 2 bases, with 15 bases sitting between them. The CDR3 loop spans 15 amino acids. Germline CDR1 is SGHVS and CDR2 is FNYEAQ. The CDR3 is CASSEPGTLQETQYF. The CDR3 DNA sequence: TGTGCCAGCAGCGAACCAGGGACCTTACAAGAGACCCAGTACTTC.

This rearrangement joins TRBV6-4 to TRBJ2-7; D unclear. The V gene lost 0 bases and the J gene lost 3 bases, with 15 bases spanning the gap. The CDR3 is 16 amino acids. Germline CDR1 MRHNA, CDR2 SNTAGT. CDR3 in DNA: TGTGCCAGCAGTGACTCTGCCCCGCAAACGCACTACGAGCAGTACTTC. This gives the protein CASSDSAPQTHYEQYF.

The chain uses TRBV12-3 or TRBV12-4 and TRBJ1-5; no firm D call. The CDR3 loop spans 12 amino acids. Trimming removed 6 bases from V and 8 bases from J, with 11 bases in between. CDR3 sequence (DNA): TGTGCCAGCAGCCAAGACACCAAGCCCCAGCATTTT. The encoded protein is CASSQDTKPQHF.

V gene TRBV5-4 combines with J gene TRBJ1-1, with D possibly TRBD1 on 5 matching bases. V was clipped by 4 bases and J by 5 bases, with 18 bases between them. This CDR3 comprises 15 residues. Germline V gene lookup returns CDR1 SGHNT and CDR2 YYREEE (reference sequence). Here the CDR3 reads CASSRAQGGGTEAFF. CDR3 sequence (DNA): TGTGCCAGCAGCCGTGCCCAGGGCGGGGGTACTGAAGCTTTCTTT.

This clonotype occurred many times. The V and J genes are TRBV5-1 and TRBJ2-7; D remains unclear. The CDR3 length is 14 residues. Trimming removed 8 bases at V and 6 bases at J, with 21 bases between. Germline lookup yields CDR1 SGHRS and CDR2 YFSETQ. The CDR3: CASCVESGLSEQYF. CDR3 DNA sequence: TGCGCCAGTTGCGTGGAGAGTGGTCTCTCCGAGCAGTACTTC.

This clonotype occurred a few times. This sequence joins TRBV7-9 and TRBJ1-5; 7 nucleotides match TRBD1. The CDR3 is 15 amino acids. CDR1 SEHNR and CDR2 FQNEAQ come from the germline V gene (reference sequence). Unmatched junction bases numbered 8, after V lost 5 bases and J lost 4 bases. The CDR3 sequence is CASSTMGQRNQPQHF. The CDR3 DNA follows: TGTGCCAGCAGCACTATGGGACAGAGGAATCAGCCCCAGCATTTT.

The V gene is TRBV7-3, the J gene TRBJ2-1; D remains ambiguous. There are 16 residues in the CDR3. CDR1 is SGHTA and CDR2 is FQGTGA in the germline V gene. V was cut by 2 bases and J by 0 bases, with 11 bases left in between. The CDR3 sequence: CASSLSDRSSYNEQFF. The CDR3 DNA is TGTGCCAGCAGCTTATCGGACCGATCCTCCTACAATGAGCAGTTCTTC.

This rearrangement joins TRBV6-6 to TRBJ2-7; D uncertain. The length of the CDR3 is 13 residues. CDR1 is MNHNY, CDR2 SVGAGI, per germline (reference sequence). V was cut by 1 base and J by 5 bases, with 9 bases left in between. CDR3 bases: TGTGCCAGCAGTTACTACGGTTGGGACGAGCAGTACTTC. As protein: CASSYYGWDEQYF.